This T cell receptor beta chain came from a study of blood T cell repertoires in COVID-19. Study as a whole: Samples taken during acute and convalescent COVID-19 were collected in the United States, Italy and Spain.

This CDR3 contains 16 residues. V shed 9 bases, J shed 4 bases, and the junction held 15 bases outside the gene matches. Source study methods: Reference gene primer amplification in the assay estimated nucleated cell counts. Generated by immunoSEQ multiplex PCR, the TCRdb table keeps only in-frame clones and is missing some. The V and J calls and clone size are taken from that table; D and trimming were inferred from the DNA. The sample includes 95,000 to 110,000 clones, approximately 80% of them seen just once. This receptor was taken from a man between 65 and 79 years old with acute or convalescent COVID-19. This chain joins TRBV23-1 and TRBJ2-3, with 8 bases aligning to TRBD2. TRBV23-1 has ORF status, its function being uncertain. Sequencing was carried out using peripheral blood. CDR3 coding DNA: TGCGCCAGTCATGGGGGGCTAGCGGGCCCGGCAGATACGCAGTATTTT. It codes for CASHGGLAGPADTQYF.